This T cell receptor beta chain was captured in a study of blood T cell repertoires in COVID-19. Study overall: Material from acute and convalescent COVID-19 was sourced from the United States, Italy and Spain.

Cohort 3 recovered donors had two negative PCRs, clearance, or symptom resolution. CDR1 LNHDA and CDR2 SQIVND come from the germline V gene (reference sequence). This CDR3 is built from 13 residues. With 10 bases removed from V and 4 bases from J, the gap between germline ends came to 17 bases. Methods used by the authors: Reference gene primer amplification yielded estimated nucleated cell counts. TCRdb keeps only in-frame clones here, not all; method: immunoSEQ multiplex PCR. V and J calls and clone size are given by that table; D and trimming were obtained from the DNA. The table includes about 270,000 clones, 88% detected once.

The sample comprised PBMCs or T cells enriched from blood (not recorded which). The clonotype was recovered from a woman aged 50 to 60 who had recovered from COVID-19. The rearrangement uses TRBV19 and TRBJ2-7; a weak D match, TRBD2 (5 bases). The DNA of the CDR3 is TGTGCCACCTCAACTAGTAATAATTACGAGCAGTACTTC. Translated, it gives CATSTSNNYEQYF.